The clone carrying this T cell receptor (beta chain) was observed a few times. Its antigen is not known. This specimen comes from a study of T cells in Graves' hyperthyroidism and ophthalmopathy. Whole-study findings and limits: Researchers found most expanded thyroid clonotypes above 0.001 in blood as well.

There were TCR beta CDR3 regions amplified from RNA transcripts. A first-round RT-PCR of the TCR CDR3 used the HTBI primer set. Via MiXCR, TCRdb re-called the multiplex PCR reads, giving one row per CDR3 protein. The table records 640,000 or so distinct CDR3 sequences, under 15% of them present only once. The CDR3 spans 12 residues. Germline CDR1 is GTSNPN and CDR2 is SVGIG (reference sequence). Trimming took 3 bases from V and 7 from J, leaving 12 bases between them. The chain carries TRBV30 and TRBJ1-2; perhaps TRBD1 as D (6 bases). Sequencing used blood. The TCR comes from a middle-aged woman with Graves' ophthalmopathy. The CDR3 sequence: CAWSQGLGGYTF. The CDR3 DNA is TGTGCCTGGAGCCAGGGGTTGGGTGGCTACACCTTC.